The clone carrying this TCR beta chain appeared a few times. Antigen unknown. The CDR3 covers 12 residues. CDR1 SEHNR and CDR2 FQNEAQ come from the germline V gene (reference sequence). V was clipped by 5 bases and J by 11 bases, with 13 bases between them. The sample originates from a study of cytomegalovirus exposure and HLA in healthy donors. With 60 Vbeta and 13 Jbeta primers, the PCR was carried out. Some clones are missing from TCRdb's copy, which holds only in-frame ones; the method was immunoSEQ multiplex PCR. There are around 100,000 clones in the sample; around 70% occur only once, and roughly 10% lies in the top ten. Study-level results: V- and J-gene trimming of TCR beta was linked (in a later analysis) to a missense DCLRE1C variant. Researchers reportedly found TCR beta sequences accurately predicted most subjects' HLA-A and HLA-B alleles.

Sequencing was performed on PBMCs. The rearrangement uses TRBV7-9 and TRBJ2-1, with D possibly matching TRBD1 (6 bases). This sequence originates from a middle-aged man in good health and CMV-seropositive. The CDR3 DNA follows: TGTGCCAGCAGCCCAGGGGACGGCAAGCAGTTCTTC. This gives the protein CASSPGDGKQFF.